What follows are 32 T cell receptor beta chains derived from one specimen sequenced in a study of preoperative IRX-2 immunotherapy in early breast cancer. Specified treatment: preoperative locoregional IRX-2 cytokine immunotherapy. Sequenced by immunoSEQ multiplex PCR; TCRdb stores in-frame clones only, minus some. The repertoire holds 60,000 or so clones, 94% seen once, with 1.5% to 2% in the top ten. This material was collected from a patient treated with IRX-2 immunotherapy. The receptors here all came from a human donor with breast cancer.

The chain carries TRBV25-1 and TRBJ1-2; D not certain. The V and J ends lost 4 bases and 8 bases respectively, with 14 bases between them. CDR1 is MGHDK, CDR2 SYGVNS, per germline. The CDR3 has 13 residues. The CDR3 DNA reads TGTGCCAGCAGTGGAAGAGGGTCGGGGGGCTACACCTTC. Amino acids: CASSGRGSGGYTF.

The chain uses TRBV19 and TRBJ2-2; TRBD2 aligns across 9 bases. CDR3 length equals 15 residues. Germline V gene lookup returns CDR1 LNHDA and CDR2 SQIVND (reference sequence). V shed 4 bases, J shed 3 bases, and the junction held 3 bases outside the gene matches. The CDR3 DNA sequence: TGTGCCAGTAGTACGTTAGCGGGGGACACCGGGGAGCTGTTTTTT. This gives the protein CASSTLAGDTGELFF. The full variable domain, its missing parts supplied by reference TRBV19 and TRBJ2-2, is DGGITQSPKYLFRKEGQNVTLSCEQNLNHDAMYWYRQDPGQGLRLIYYSQIVNDFQKGDIAEGYSVSREKKESFPLTVTSAQKNPTAFYLCASSTLAGDTGELFFGEGSRLTVL.

The chain combines TRBV9 with TRBJ2-5; D might be TRBD2 (7 bases). Germline CDR1 and CDR2: SGDLS and YYNGEE. This CDR3 has 15 amino acids. V lost 4 bases and J 6 bases, leaving 19 bases between the germline ends. For the CDR3, the DNA is TGTGCCAGCAGCACCCGCGGGGAGGGGGTGAAGACCCAGTACTTC. Its translation is CASSTRGEGVKTQYF.

The genes are TRBV21-1 and TRBJ2-2; TRBD2, the table's D call, was not compared with the DNA. TRBV21-1 is shown as a pseudogene. The CDR3 runs to 17 residues. DNA for the CDR3: TGTGCCAGCAGCAAGTCGCCCCGAATTTGCGCAACCGGGGAGCTGTTTTTT. Protein product: CASSKSPRICATGELFF.

The rearrangement links TRBV6-4 to TRBJ2-7; no definite D call. V was shortened by 0 bases and J by 5 bases, with 8 bases between the two germline ends. Germline loops: CDR1 MRHNA, CDR2 SNTAGT. The CDR3 is 13 amino acids. This CDR3 reads CASSDSPLDEQYF. The CDR3 nucleotides are TGTGCCAGCAGTGACTCGCCGCTTGACGAGCAGTACTTC.

This clone was seen once. The chain combines TRBV10-3 with TRBJ2-7; 7 bases align to TRBD2. V was pared by 4 bases and J by 4 bases, with 7 bases of the junction left unmatched. CDR3 size: 14 residues. Germline CDR1 and CDR2: ENHRY and SYGVKD. CDR3 protein: CAISAGGSGYEQYF. Written as DNA, the CDR3 is TGTGCCATCAGTGCCGGGGGGAGTGGGTACGAGCAGTACTTC.

The chain couples TRBV4-1 to TRBJ1-1; D is undetermined. V lost 1 base to trimming and J lost 1 base, with 10 bases between them. Per the germline V gene, CDR1 is MGHRA and CDR2 is YSYEKL. The CDR3 totals 15 residues. CDR3 sequence: CASSQGVAENTEAFF. For the CDR3, the DNA is TGCGCCAGCAGCCAAGGAGTAGCGGAGAACACTGAAGCTTTCTTT.

The chain uses TRBV5-4 and TRBJ1-2; D perhaps matches TRBD1 (6 bases). The V gene lost 5 bases and the J gene lost 2 bases, with 10 bases spanning the gap. CDR1 is SGHNT, CDR2 YYREEE, per germline (reference sequence). The CDR3 extends over 13 amino acids. Written as DNA, the CDR3 is TGTGCCAGCAGATTCACAGGGAACTATGGCTACACCTTC. This codes for CASRFTGNYGYTF.

The rearrangement links TRBV10-3 to TRBJ2-7, with TRBD2 matching over 14 bases. The germline gives CDR1 ENHRY, CDR2 SYGVKD. Germline trimming cut 4 bases from V and 4 bases from J; bases unmatched to any gene: 3. This CDR3 has 15 residues. The CDR3 spells CAISGGTSGSYEQYF. The CDR3 DNA sequence: TGTGCCATCAGTGGGGGGACTAGCGGGAGTTACGAGCAGTACTTC.

The chain recombines TRBV9 with TRBJ1-1; D is uncertain. Trimming stripped 4 bases from V and 1 base from J, with 5 bases between. CDR3 length: 12 amino acids. Germline V lookup: CDR1 SGDLS, CDR2 YYNGEE. This chain's CDR3 is CASSRPNTEAFF. The DNA of the CDR3 is TGTGCCAGCAGCCGACCGAACACTGAAGCTTTCTTT.

J is TRBJ1-2 and V is TRBV27, with D perhaps matching TRBD1 (6 bases). Trimming pared 3 bases from V and 4 bases from J, leaving 12 bases between. CDR1 and CDR2 (germline): MNHEY, SMNVEV (reference sequence). The CDR3 sequence is 14 residues long. The CDR3 sequence is CASSFSGGSYGYTF. CDR3 DNA: TGTGCCAGCAGTTTTTCGGGGGGCAGCTATGGCTACACCTTC.

A few counts support this clone. J is TRBJ2-2 and V is TRBV18; no reliable D call. In germline, CDR1 is KGHSH, CDR2 LQKENI. Trimming stripped 5 bases from V and 4 bases from J, with 11 bases between. The CDR3 length is 14 residues. CDR3: CASSDFGGTGELFF. In DNA form, the CDR3 reads TGTGCCAGCTCAGATTTCGGTGGCACCGGGGAGCTGTTTTTT.

This chain joins TRBV30 and TRBJ2-1, with 8 bases that match TRBD2. The CDR3 totals 17 residues. Looked up from germline, CDR1 is GTSNPN and CDR2 is SVGIG (reference sequence). The junction had 13 bases not matched to a gene; V was cut back by 0 bases and J by 6 bases. For the CDR3, the DNA is TGTGCCTGGAGTGTACTCTGGCGGGAGGACCGTGCCAATGAGCAGTTCTTC. It codes for CAWSVLWREDRANEQFF.

The genes are TRBV5-5 and TRBJ1-5; no definite D call. Trimming left V 2 bases short and J 2 bases short, with 5 bases between. CDR1 is SGHKS, CDR2 YYEKEE, per germline (reference sequence). The CDR3 loop spans 13 amino acids. The CDR3 sequence: CASSLTGNQPQHF. DNA for the CDR3: TGTGCCAGCAGCTTAACAGGCAATCAGCCCCAGCATTTT.

The chain recombines TRBV7-2 with TRBJ2-5; no reliable D call. V was trimmed by 3 bases and J by 5 bases, leaving 16 bases between them. Germline lookup yields CDR1 SGHTA and CDR2 FQGNSA. The CDR3 has 15 amino acids. CDR3 amino acids: CASSFPLGVGETQYF. The CDR3 DNA follows: TGTGCCAGCAGCTTCCCCCTTGGGGTTGGGGAGACCCAGTACTTC.

The rearrangement uses TRBV6-5 and TRBJ1-1, with TRBD1 identical over 7 bases. The V and J ends lost 8 bases and 4 bases, in that order; junction bases with no gene match: 10. Looked up from germline, CDR1 is MNHEY and CDR2 is SVGAGI. This CDR3 spans 14 amino acids. CDR3 coding DNA: TGTGCCAGCGCCCGACAGGGTCTGGGCACTGAAGCTTTCTTT. Translated: CASARQGLGTEAFF.

The V call is TRBV7-2, the J call TRBJ1-6, with D perhaps matching TRBD1 (5 bases). The CDR3 is 13 residues long. The germline V gene has CDR1 SGHTA and CDR2 FQGNSA. V gave up 4 bases and J gave up 6 bases, with 7 bases separating them. The CDR3 spells CASSSTVNSPLHF. The CDR3 region has the DNA TGTGCCAGCAGCTCGACAGTTAATTCACCCCTCCACTTT.

V is TRBV25-1 and J is TRBJ2-2; D call uncertain. The V gene's germline CDR1 is MGHDK and CDR2 SYGVNS. The CDR3 sequence is 9 residues long. Trimming stripped 8 bases from V and 7 bases from J, with 2 bases between. The CDR3 sequence: CASLGELFF. The CDR3 DNA reads as TGTGCCAGCCTCGGGGAGCTGTTTTTT.

The V call is TRBV7-2, the J call TRBJ2-3; D may match TRBD1 or TRBD2 (5 bases each). Per the germline V gene, CDR1 is SGHTA and CDR2 is FQGNSA. V lost 8 bases and J lost 5, with 8 bases in between. CDR3 length: 11 amino acids. Here the CDR3 reads CASGGQDTQYF. DNA for the CDR3: TGTGCCAGCGGAGGACAAGATACGCAGTATTTT.

The V and J genes are TRBV6-5 and TRBJ1-2, with a possible D match to TRBD1 (5 bases). The CDR3 loop spans 14 amino acids. V shed 0 bases and J shed 7 bases, with 12 bases lying between them. From germline, CDR1 is MNHEY and CDR2 SVGAGI. The chain's CDR3 is CASSYSTGGGGYTF. The CDR3 DNA reads TGTGCCAGCAGTTACTCTACGGGGGGGGGTGGCTACACCTTC.

The rearrangement links TRBV11-3 to TRBJ1-3; D gene ambiguous. CDR1 and CDR2 (germline): SGHNT, YENEEA. The CDR3 is 14 amino acids. The germline V and J ends were trimmed by 7 bases and 2 bases, with 12 bases remaining between them. The CDR3 DNA reads TGTGCCAGCACCTCCCCGATGACTGGAAACACCATATATTTT. Translation gives CASTSPMTGNTIYF.

The chain is built from TRBV7-7 and TRBJ2-7; TRBD1 might be the D (5 bases). The CDR3 totals 12 residues. Per germline, CDR1 SSHAT and CDR2 FNYEAQ (reference sequence). Trimming left V 2 bases short and J 6 bases short, with 8 bases between. The CDR3 DNA reads as TGTGCCAGCAGCTTACAGGGCGGCGAGCAGTACTTC. It encodes CASSLQGGEQYF.

The V call is TRBV6-1, the J call TRBJ2-5, with 8 positions matching TRBD2. This CDR3 spans 13 amino acids. The ends lost 7 bases at V and 5 bases at J; junction bases unmatched: 6. The germline gives CDR1 MNHNS, CDR2 SASEGT. CDR3 sequence (DNA): TGTGCCAGCACCGTTAGCGGGGCTGAGACCCAGTACTTC. This translates into CASTVSGAETQYF.

The chain has TRBV4-1 and TRBJ2-7; TRBD2 aligns across 8 bases. Per the germline V gene, CDR1 is MGHRA and CDR2 is YSYEKL. This CDR3 is built from 17 residues. The ends lost 4 bases at V and 2 bases at J; junction bases unmatched: 13. In DNA, the CDR3 is TGCGCCAGCAGCCCGTACCCGGGGGGGCGTACCCCCTACGAGCAGTACTTC. Its translation is CASSPYPGGRTPYEQYF.

J is TRBJ2-1 and V is TRBV4-2; 10 bases agree with TRBD2. Trimming at V came to 4 bases and at J to 3 bases, leaving 6 bases not matched to a gene. This CDR3 is 16 amino acids long. Germline assignment: CDR1 LGHNA and CDR2 YNFKEQ. CDR3 protein: CASSPGGTSDYNEQFF. In nucleotides, the CDR3 is TGTGCCAGCAGCCCAGGCGGGACTAGCGACTACAATGAGCAGTTCTTC.

The genes are TRBV20-1 and TRBJ1-4; D is undetermined. V lost 6 bases and J lost 5, with 7 bases in between. Germline assignment: CDR1 DFQATT and CDR2 SNEGSKA (reference sequence). This CDR3 is built from 11 residues. The CDR3 coding sequence is TGCAGTGCGCACGAAAATGAAAAACTGTTTTTT. Translating it yields CSAHENEKLFF.

This CDR3 is CASSVGGAYNEQFF. CDR3 coding DNA: TGTGCCAGCAGTGTCGGGGGGGCCTACAATGAGCAGTTCTTC. The chain combines TRBV28 with TRBJ2-1; the match to TRBD2 covers 8 bases. The CDR3 has 14 amino acids. Per germline, CDR1 MDHEN and CDR2 SYDVKM. Trimming cost V 5 bases and J 2 bases; bases outside gene matches: 2.

The chain is built from TRBV19 and TRBJ1-6; D gene uncertain. From germline, CDR1 is LNHDA and CDR2 SQIVND (reference sequence). The CDR3 length is 16 residues. The V gene lost 3 bases and the J gene lost 0 bases, with 9 bases spanning the gap. CDR3 in amino acids: CASSIIGSSYNSPLHF. CDR3 nucleotides: TGTGCCAGTAGTATTATCGGGAGCTCCTATAATTCACCCCTCCACTTT.

The rearrangement uses TRBV5-4 and TRBJ1-1; unclear D gene. This CDR3 contains 16 residues. Trimming cost V 4 bases and J 0 bases, with 16 bases left between them. Germline V gene data show CDR1 as SGHNT and CDR2 as YYREEE (reference sequence). In nucleotides, the CDR3 is TGTGCCAGCAGCCCGGATCCCCCAGGCCTGAACACTGAAGCTTTCTTT. This encodes CASSPDPPGLNTEAFF.

The CDR3 DNA sequence: TGTGCCAGCAGCCTAGGGACGGCGGTAGGCATGAACACTGAAGCTTTCTTT. Amino acids: CASSLGTAVGMNTEAFF. The chain is built from TRBV7-6 and TRBJ1-1; tentatively, D is TRBD1 (5 bases). V was cut by 5 bases and J by 0 bases, with 19 bases left in between. This CDR3 contains 17 residues. Germline V gives CDR1 SGHVS, CDR2 FNYEAQ.

J is TRBJ1-1 and V is TRBV11-3; 7 bases align to TRBD1. Germline CDR1 SGHNT, CDR2 YENEEA. The CDR3 extends over 14 amino acids. The V gene end was trimmed by 5 bases and the J gene end by 10 bases; junction bases not matched to a gene: 13. The CDR3 DNA is TGTGCCAGCAGCCCCGGGACGACAGGGCCGGCAGCTTTCTTT. Translated, it gives CASSPGTTGPAAFF.

The rearrangement joins TRBV7-6 to TRBJ1-4; D might be TRBD1 (5 bases). The CDR3 has 19 residues. Looked up from germline, CDR1 is SGHVS and CDR2 is FNYEAQ. The V end was cut by 1 base, the J end by 0 bases, with 18 bases between. The CDR3 DNA reads as TGTGCCAGCAGCTTAGATTATTGGGCACAAGGGGCAACTAATGAAAAACTGTTTTTT. It codes for CASSLDYWAQGATNEKLFF.